A selection of T cell receptor beta chains follows, all from one sample in a study of Ad26.COV2.S vaccination and SARS-CoV-2 variants. Sequencing used immunoSEQ multiplex PCR; TCRdb keeps in-frame clones, though not all of them. The data contain 500,000 or so clones, roughly 89% of them singletons. Sequenced here: peripheral blood, sampled in a trial of Ad26.COV2.S vaccine versus placebo. These receptors were obtained from a person between 18 and 60 years old who received the Ad26.COV2.S COVID-19 vaccine or a placebo. The CDR3 runs from the conserved cysteine through the conserved F or W. D genes are given only for firm matches. Size is stated for part of the rows, as once, few or many counts, or as a class when the clone is expanded.

v_call: TRBV7-2
d_call: TRBD2
clone_size: NA
j_call: TRBJ2-3
cdr3_aa: CAGGLAGVLDTQYF
cdr3_nt: TGTGCCGGGGGACTAGCGGGGGTGCTCGATACGCAGTATTTT

v_call: TRBV9
d_call: NA
clone_size: NA
j_call: TRBJ2-3
cdr3_aa: CASSEADTQYF
cdr3_nt: TGTGCCAGCAGCGAGGCTGATACGCAGTATTTT

v_call: TRBV19
d_call: NA
clone_size: NA
j_call: TRBJ1-2
cdr3_aa: CASTEGGRDYGYTF
cdr3_nt: TGTGCCAGTACCGAAGGGGGGCGCGACTATGGCTACACCTTC

v_call: TRBV5-6
d_call: TRBD2
clone_size: NA
j_call: TRBJ2-3
cdr3_aa: CASSFAGEGTQYF
cdr3_nt: TGTGCCAGCAGCTTCGCGGGAGAGGGTACGCAGTATTTT

v_call: TRBV30
d_call: NA
clone_size: NA
j_call: TRBJ1-1
cdr3_aa: CAWSRGGNTEAFF
cdr3_nt: TGTGCCTGGAGCCGAGGGGGGAACACTGAAGCTTTCTTT

v_call: TRBV6-5
d_call: NA
clone_size: NA
j_call: TRBJ2-2
cdr3_aa: CASSYNRVTGELFF
cdr3_nt: TGTGCCAGCAGTTACAACAGGGTCACCGGGGAGCTGTTTTTT

v_call: TRBV7-2
d_call: TRBD2
clone_size: NA
j_call: TRBJ2-2
cdr3_aa: CASSLLGLAGGNTGELFF
cdr3_nt: TGTGCCAGCAGCTTATTAGGGCTAGCGGGAGGGAACACCGGGGAGCTGTTTTTT

v_call: TRBV18
d_call: NA
clone_size: NA
j_call: TRBJ1-1
cdr3_aa: CASSPTFSAGTTQAFF
cdr3_nt: TGTGCCAGCTCACCAACCTTTTCAGCTGGTACGACTCAAGCTTTCTTT

v_call: TRBV7-8
d_call: NA
clone_size: NA
j_call: TRBJ2-1
cdr3_aa: CASSKRGLGQRRWGDEQFF
cdr3_nt: TGTGCCAGCAGCAAAAGGGGGTTGGGGCAGCGGCGTTGGGGCGATGAGCAGTTCTTC

v_call: TRBV12-3/TRBV12-4
d_call: NA
clone_size: NA
j_call: TRBJ2-5
cdr3_aa: CASSSHWETQYF
cdr3_nt: TGTGCCAGCAGCTCTCATTGGGAGACCCAGTACTTC

v_call: TRBV10-3
d_call: NA
clone_size: NA
j_call: TRBJ2-7
cdr3_aa: CASHRAHGSEQYF
cdr3_nt: TGTGCCAGCCACCGGGCCCACGGGTCCGAGCAGTACTTC

v_call: TRBV15
d_call: NA
clone_size: NA
j_call: TRBJ2-5
cdr3_aa: CATSRGWGETQYF
cdr3_nt: TGTGCCACCAGCAGAGGATGGGGGGAGACCCAGTACTTC

v_call: TRBV27
d_call: TRBD1
clone_size: NA
j_call: TRBJ1-6
cdr3_aa: CASRGTGWDNSPLHF
cdr3_nt: TGTGCCAGCAGGGGGACAGGCTGGGATAATTCACCCCTCCACTTT

v_call: TRBV3-1/TRBV3-2
d_call: TRBD2
clone_size: NA
j_call: TRBJ2-2
cdr3_aa: CASSPELADTGELFF
cdr3_nt: TGTGCCAGCAGCCCTGAACTAGCGGACACCGGGGAGCTGTTTTTT

v_call: TRBV30
d_call: NA
clone_size: few
j_call: TRBJ2-7
cdr3_aa: CAWSDGYGGMGEQYF
cdr3_nt: TGTGCCTGGAGTGACGGTTATGGGGGGATGGGGGAGCAGTACTTC

v_call: TRBV7-2
d_call: TRBD1
clone_size: NA
j_call: TRBJ1-2
cdr3_aa: CASSLSGQGQGGYTF
cdr3_nt: TGTGCCAGCAGCCTAAGCGGACAGGGTCAAGGCGGCTACACCTTC

v_call: TRBV11-2
d_call: NA
clone_size: NA
j_call: TRBJ2-7
cdr3_aa: CASSQPKAYEQYF
cdr3_nt: TGTGCCAGCAGCCAGCCGAAAGCGTACGAGCAGTACTTC

v_call: TRBV7-8
d_call: NA
clone_size: NA
j_call: TRBJ1-1
cdr3_aa: CASSSQGGDTEAFF
cdr3_nt: TGTGCCAGCAGCTCGCAAGGGGGGGACACTGAAGCTTTCTTT

v_call: TRBV12-2
d_call: NA
clone_size: NA
j_call: TRBJ2-7
cdr3_aa: CASRPWGSSYEQYF
cdr3_nt: TGTGCAAGTCGCCCCTGGGGTTCCAGCTACGAGCAGTACTTC

v_call: TRBV9
d_call: NA
clone_size: NA
j_call: TRBJ2-5
cdr3_aa: CASSVRGSETQYF
cdr3_nt: TGTGCCAGCAGCGTGAGGGGGTCGGAGACCCAGTACTTC

v_call: TRBV10-2
d_call: NA
clone_size: NA
j_call: TRBJ1-1
cdr3_aa: CASSESSGVQDTEAFF
cdr3_nt: TGCGCCAGCAGTGAGTCGAGCGGGGTGCAGGACACTGAAGCTTTCTTT

v_call: TRBV18
d_call: NA
clone_size: NA
j_call: TRBJ1-4
cdr3_aa: CASSPPGTDEKLFF
cdr3_nt: TGTGCCAGCTCACCCCCCGGGACCGATGAAAAACTGTTTTTT

v_call: TRBV18
d_call: TRBD1
clone_size: once
j_call: TRBJ2-1
cdr3_aa: CASSPLSGTGNEQFF
cdr3_nt: TGTGCCAGCTCACCGTTGAGCGGGACAGGGAATGAGCAGTTCTTC

v_call: TRBV2
d_call: NA
clone_size: NA
j_call: TRBJ2-3
cdr3_aa: CASSEWFAGTDTQYF
cdr3_nt: TGTGCCAGCAGTGAATGGTTTGCAGGCACAGATACGCAGTATTTT

v_call: TRBV25-1
d_call: TRBD1
clone_size: NA
j_call: TRBJ2-7
cdr3_aa: CASSEYNSGGNEQYF
cdr3_nt: TGTGCCAGCAGTGAATACAACTCAGGGGGCAACGAGCAGTACTTC

v_call: TRBV7-2
d_call: NA
clone_size: NA
j_call: TRBJ2-7
cdr3_aa: CASSLARAYEQYF
cdr3_nt: TGTGCCAGCAGCTTAGCCAGGGCCTACGAGCAGTACTTC

v_call: TRBV3-1/TRBV3-2
d_call: NA
clone_size: NA
j_call: TRBJ2-7
cdr3_aa: CASSRSGVSYEQYF
cdr3_nt: TGTGCCAGCAGCCGAAGTGGGGTTTCCTACGAGCAGTACTTC

v_call: TRBV19
d_call: NA
clone_size: NA
j_call: TRBJ1-6
cdr3_aa: CASSLGSRPYNSPLHF
cdr3_nt: TGTGCCAGTAGTTTGGGGTCACGACCCTATAATTCACCCCTCCACTTT

v_call: TRBV6-5
d_call: TRBD1
clone_size: NA
j_call: TRBJ2-2
cdr3_aa: CASSRTGDDGELFF
cdr3_nt: TGTGCCAGCAGTCGGACAGGGGATGACGGGGAGCTGTTTTTT

v_call: TRBV5-4
d_call: TRBD1
clone_size: NA
j_call: TRBJ1-1
cdr3_aa: CASSPNRDSEAFF
cdr3_nt: TGTGCCAGCAGTCCGAACCGGGACAGTGAAGCTTTCTTT

v_call: TRBV20-1
d_call: NA
clone_size: NA
j_call: TRBJ1-6
cdr3_aa: CSASGAGVFVTYNSPLHF
cdr3_nt: TGCAGTGCTAGTGGGGCAGGGGTTTTCGTAACCTATAATTCACCCCTCCACTTT

v_call: TRBV3-1/TRBV3-2
d_call: NA
clone_size: NA
j_call: TRBJ2-7
cdr3_aa: CASSQDVREQYF
cdr3_nt: TGTGCCAGCAGCCAAGACGTTCGCGAGCAGTACTTC

v_call: TRBV4-3
d_call: TRBD1
clone_size: NA
j_call: TRBJ2-1
cdr3_aa: CASSQRDRGSNEQFF
cdr3_nt: TGCGCCAGCAGCCAAAGGGACAGGGGCTCCAATGAGCAGTTCTTC

v_call: TRBV12-3/TRBV12-4
d_call: NA
clone_size: NA
j_call: TRBJ1-2
cdr3_aa: CASSLDLDYGYTF
cdr3_nt: TGTGCCAGCAGTTTGGACTTGGACTATGGCTACACCTTC

v_call: TRBV29-1
d_call: NA
clone_size: once
j_call: TRBJ1-1
cdr3_aa: CSVEARGRRTEAFF
cdr3_nt: TGCAGCGTTGAAGCACGAGGCCGGAGAACTGAAGCTTTCTTT

v_call: TRBV27
d_call: NA
clone_size: NA
j_call: TRBJ1-2
cdr3_aa: CASSLEGTNGYTF
cdr3_nt: TGTGCCAGCAGTTTAGAGGGGACAAATGGCTACACCTTC

v_call: TRBV27
d_call: NA
clone_size: NA
j_call: TRBJ1-1
cdr3_aa: CASSLLPGSLNTEAFF
cdr3_nt: TGTGCCAGCAGTTTATTACCTGGCAGCTTGAACACTGAAGCTTTCTTT

v_call: TRBV7-8
d_call: NA
clone_size: NA
j_call: TRBJ2-5
cdr3_aa: CASSLAHDRETQYF
cdr3_nt: TGTGCCAGCAGCCTAGCGCACGACCGAGAGACCCAGTACTTC

v_call: TRBV9
d_call: NA
clone_size: NA
j_call: TRBJ1-4
cdr3_aa: CASSTHSGEDEKLFF
cdr3_nt: TGTGCCAGCAGCACCCACAGCGGGGAGGATGAAAAACTGTTTTTT

v_call: TRBV19
d_call: TRBD1
clone_size: NA
j_call: TRBJ2-3
cdr3_aa: CASSIFPDRGDTQYF
cdr3_nt: TGTGCCAGTAGTATATTTCCCGACAGGGGGGATACGCAGTATTTT

v_call: TRBV4-1
d_call: TRBD2
clone_size: NA
j_call: TRBJ2-5
cdr3_aa: CASSQGGGGTQYF
cdr3_nt: TGCGCCAGCAGCCAAGGAGGCGGGGGGACCCAGTACTTC

v_call: TRBV13
d_call: NA
clone_size: NA
j_call: TRBJ2-1
cdr3_aa: CASTAVGRSYNEQFF
cdr3_nt: TGTGCCAGCACCGCTGTCGGGCGCTCCTACAATGAGCAGTTCTTC

v_call: TRBV11-2
d_call: NA
clone_size: NA
j_call: TRBJ1-2
cdr3_aa: CASSRGVRGGYTF
cdr3_nt: TGTGCCAGCAGCCGGGGGGTACGGGGCGGCTACACCTTC

v_call: TRBV29-1
d_call: TRBD2
clone_size: NA
j_call: TRBJ2-5
cdr3_aa: CSVAGGSRAQETQYF
cdr3_nt: TGCAGCGTAGCGGGGGGATCCAGGGCCCAAGAGACCCAGTACTTC

v_call: TRBV4-2
d_call: TRBD2
clone_size: NA
j_call: TRBJ2-7
cdr3_aa: CASSQEWSQGGYEQYF
cdr3_nt: TGTGCCAGCAGCCAAGAATGGAGCCAGGGAGGGTACGAGCAGTACTTC

v_call: TRBV11-2
d_call: NA
clone_size: NA
j_call: TRBJ2-7
cdr3_aa: CASSRPGISYEQYF
cdr3_nt: TGTGCCAGCAGCCGCCCCGGGATATCCTACGAGCAGTACTTC

v_call: TRBV25-1
d_call: TRBD1
clone_size: NA
j_call: TRBJ1-1
cdr3_aa: CASTSNLGQGTGEAFF
cdr3_nt: TGTGCCAGCACTTCAAATCTCGGACAGGGGACCGGTGAAGCTTTCTTT

v_call: TRBV18
d_call: TRBD2
clone_size: NA
j_call: TRBJ2-3
cdr3_aa: CASSLQRGPPDTQYF
cdr3_nt: TGTGCCAGCTCACTCCAGCGGGGCCCACCCGATACGCAGTATTTT

v_call: TRBV29-1
d_call: NA
clone_size: NA
j_call: TRBJ2-3
cdr3_aa: CSVEADGDTQYF
cdr3_nt: TGCAGCGTTGAGGCGGACGGGGATACGCAGTATTTT

v_call: TRBV6-5
d_call: TRBD1
clone_size: NA
j_call: TRBJ1-1
cdr3_aa: CASRFPGQGEAFF
cdr3_nt: TGTGCCAGCAGATTCCCGGGACAGGGCGAAGCTTTCTTT

v_call: TRBV5-4
d_call: NA
clone_size: NA
j_call: TRBJ2-1
cdr3_aa: CASSPGYSSYNEQFF
cdr3_nt: TGTGCCAGCAGCCCAGGATACAGCTCCTACAATGAGCAGTTCTTC

v_call: TRBV9
d_call: NA
clone_size: NA
j_call: TRBJ2-4
cdr3_aa: CASSVGIAKNIQYF
cdr3_nt: TGTGCCAGCAGCGTAGGCATAGCCAAAAACATTCAGTACTTC

v_call: TRBV4-2
d_call: TRBD2
clone_size: NA
j_call: TRBJ2-3
cdr3_aa: CASSQERAGTSPDTQYF
cdr3_nt: TGTGCCAGCAGCCAAGAAAGAGCGGGAACGTCCCCCGATACGCAGTATTTT

v_call: TRBV6-5
d_call: TRBD1
clone_size: NA
j_call: TRBJ1-4
cdr3_aa: CASSYLTGAGEKLFF
cdr3_nt: TGTGCCAGCAGTTACCTCACAGGGGCTGGGGAAAAACTGTTTTTT

v_call: TRBV6-5
d_call: NA
clone_size: NA
j_call: TRBJ2-3
cdr3_aa: CASSYKGGGTQYF
cdr3_nt: TGTGCCAGCAGTTACAAAGGGGGGGGGACGCAGTATTTT

v_call: TRBV9
d_call: TRBD2
clone_size: NA
j_call: TRBJ2-7
cdr3_aa: CASSVFGGSYEQYF
cdr3_nt: TGTGCCAGCAGCGTTTTCGGGGGGTCCTACGAGCAGTACTTC

v_call: TRBV5-1
d_call: NA
clone_size: NA
j_call: TRBJ1-4
cdr3_aa: CASSLGATTNEKLFF
cdr3_nt: TGCGCCAGCAGCTTGGGGGCAACAACTAATGAAAAACTGTTTTTT